These 9 T cell receptor beta chains were sequenced from one sample in a study of cytomegalovirus exposure and HLA in healthy donors. The assay was immunoSEQ multiplex PCR, and TCRdb's table has in-frame clones only and misses some. This sample has 150,000 to 200,000 clones, with around 84% found just once. The sample taken for sequencing was PBMCs. The source is a man between 18 and 35 years old in good health and CMV-seropositive.

The chain employs TRBV5-1 and TRBJ1-4, with D perhaps matching TRBD1 (5 bases). Trimming took 2 bases from V and 4 from J, leaving 12 bases between them. CDR3 length equals 15 residues. The germline V gene encodes CDR1 SGHRS and CDR2 YFSETQ. The DNA of the CDR3 is TGCGCCAGCAGCTTTTCAGGGCGGGATAATGAAAAACTGTTTTTT. It yields the protein CASSFSGRDNEKLFF.

This clone was observed a handful of times. V is TRBV10-1 and J is TRBJ2-5; TRBD2 might be the D (6 bases). Trimming pared 6 bases from V and 7 bases from J, leaving 18 bases between. The CDR3 runs to 14 residues. The germline CDR1 and CDR2 sequences are WNHNN and SYGVQD (reference sequence). The CDR3 loop is CASSLRGGPGTQYF. DNA of the CDR3: TGCGCCAGCAGCCTCCGAGGAGGGCCGGGGACCCAGTACTTC.

The J gene is TRBJ2-2, the V gene TRBV5-4; D is possibly TRBD1 (5 bases). CDR1 and CDR2 from the germline V gene are SGHNT and YYREEE (reference sequence). The CDR3 loop spans 13 amino acids. V was shortened by 4 bases and J by 7 bases, with 11 bases between the two germline ends. The CDR3 DNA reads as TGTGCCAGCAGCGTGGACAAATTCGGGGAGCTGTTTTTT. It translates to CASSVDKFGELFF.

The chain has TRBV19 and TRBJ2-5; 9 bases are a match to TRBD1. The ends lost 3 bases at V and 3 bases at J; junction bases unmatched: 2. The CDR3 contains 14 residues. Germline CDR1 reads LNHDA; CDR2 reads SQIVND (reference sequence). CDR3 protein: CASSMRTGEETQYF. The DNA for the CDR3 is TGTGCCAGTAGTATGAGGACAGGGGAAGAGACCCAGTACTTC.

This clone was counted only a few times. The chain recombines TRBV4-2 with TRBJ2-3; D perhaps matches TRBD2 (5 bases). The germline CDR1 and CDR2 sequences are LGHNA and YNFKEQ. Trimming left V 3 bases short and J 1 base short, with 23 bases between. This CDR3 is built from 19 residues. The CDR3 nucleotides are TGTGCCAGCAGCCACACCCTAGTACCGGGATCAGAAGGCACAGATACGCAGTATTTT. Residues: CASSHTLVPGSEGTDTQYF.

This clone was counted once. The chain links TRBV7-2 to TRBJ1-1; 9 nucleotides align to TRBD1. J lost 4 bases, V lost 6 bases, and 3 bases had no gene match. Looked up from germline, CDR1 is SGHTA and CDR2 is FQGNSA. The CDR3 runs to 13 residues. The CDR3 here is CASRLTGGTEAFF. CDR3 bases: TGTGCCAGCAGATTGACAGGGGGCACTGAAGCTTTCTTT.

The V call is TRBV27, the J call TRBJ2-5, with D possibly being TRBD1 (6 bases). V lost 6 bases, J lost 5 bases, and 16 bases lay in between. Germline V gene sequence: CDR1 MNHEY, CDR2 SMNVEV (reference sequence). This CDR3 has 14 residues. The chain's CDR3 is CASRRLRDMETQYF. The CDR3 DNA sequence: TGTGCCAGCAGAAGGTTACGGGACATGGAGACCCAGTACTTC.

This clone was detected a few times. The chain links TRBV7-6 to TRBJ2-1; TRBD2 might be the D (7 bases). The germline V gene encodes CDR1 SGHVS and CDR2 FNYEAQ. The CDR3 has 13 amino acids. V was trimmed by 8 bases and J by 5 bases, leaving 13 bases between them. In nucleotides, the CDR3 is TGTGCCAGCGGGGAGGGGGGACACAATGAGCAGTTCTTC. Translated: CASGEGGHNEQFF.

This clone turned up a few times. The genes are TRBV4-2 and TRBJ1-2; D is undetermined. CDR1 and CDR2 (germline): LGHNA, YNFKEQ. The V end lost 3 bases, the J end lost 4 bases, and 18 bases lay between the germline ends. There are 16 residues in the CDR3. The CDR3: CASSQRAAGEGYGYTF. In nucleotides, the CDR3 is TGTGCCAGCAGCCAGCGCGCCGCCGGGGAAGGCTATGGCTACACCTTC.